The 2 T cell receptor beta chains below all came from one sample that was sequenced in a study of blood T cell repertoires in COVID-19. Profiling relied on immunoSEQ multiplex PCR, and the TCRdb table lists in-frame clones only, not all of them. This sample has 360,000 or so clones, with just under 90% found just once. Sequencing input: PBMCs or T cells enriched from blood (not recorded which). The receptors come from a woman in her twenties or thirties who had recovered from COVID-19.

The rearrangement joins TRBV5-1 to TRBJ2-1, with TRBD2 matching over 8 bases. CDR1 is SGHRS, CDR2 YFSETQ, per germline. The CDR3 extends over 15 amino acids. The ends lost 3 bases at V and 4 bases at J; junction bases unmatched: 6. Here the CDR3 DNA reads TGCGCCAGCAGCTATAAGCGGGAGCTTTACAATGAGCAGTTCTTC. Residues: CASSYKRELYNEQFF.

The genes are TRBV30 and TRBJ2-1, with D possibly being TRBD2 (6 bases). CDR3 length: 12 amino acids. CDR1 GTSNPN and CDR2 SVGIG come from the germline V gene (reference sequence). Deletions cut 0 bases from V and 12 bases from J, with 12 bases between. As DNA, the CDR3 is TGTGCCTGGAGTGTAGGAGGGACGATGCAGTTCTTC. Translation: CAWSVGGTMQFF.